This TCR beta chain originates from a study of CD8 T cells in Susac syndrome. The RNA, about 0.5 to 1 ug, was put through reverse transcription using random hexamers. TCRdb re-analysed the immunoSEQ multiplex PCR reads in MiXCR, keeping a single row per CDR3 protein. Here the sample spans some 90,000 distinct CDR3 sequences, 90% to 95% being singletons. This clonotype came up once. The germline V gene encodes CDR1 LNHDA and CDR2 SQIVND (reference sequence). The CDR3 runs 12 residues. V dropped 8 bases and J dropped 7; count of bases not matched to a gene: 3. The origin of this receptor is a human donor in good health. The chain carries TRBV19 and TRBJ1-5, with 9 bases identical to TRBD1. The sample taken for sequencing was CD8+ T cells from PBMCs. The CDR3 sequence is CASRQGGQPQHF. The CDR3 region has the DNA TGTGCCAGTCGACAGGGGGGACAGCCCCAGCATTTT.